Below, 19 T cell receptor beta chains from the same sample are listed, as sequenced in a study of CD8 T cells in Susac syndrome. Random hexamers primed reverse transcription of about 0.45 to 1 ug RNA. TCRdb called the immunoSEQ multiplex PCR reads again in MiXCR, with one record for every CDR3 protein. The table has 250,000 to 300,000 distinct CDR3 sequences, approximately 85% seen once. The sequenced sample consisted of CD8+ T cells from PBMCs. Receptor source: a human donor with multiple sclerosis.

The table lists this clonotype with a few counts. This chain uses TRBV12-3 or TRBV12-4 with TRBJ2-2; no clear D gene. V dropped 3 bases and J dropped 6 bases, with 2 bases sitting between them. The CDR3 has 11 amino acids. CDR3: CASSFPGELFF. CDR3 sequence (DNA): TGTGCCAGCAGTTTCCCCGGGGAGCTGTTTTTT.

This clonotype has just one count. V and J are TRBV27 and TRBJ2-1; 12 bases align to TRBD2. This CDR3 spans 19 amino acids. In germline, CDR1 is MNHEY, CDR2 SMNVEV (reference sequence). V was pared by 2 bases and J by 1 base, with 9 bases of the junction left unmatched. The CDR3 coding sequence is TGTGCCAGCAGTTTAGCCCTCGGACTAGCGGGATTATCCTACAATGAGCAGTTCTTC. This sequence encodes CASSLALGLAGLSYNEQFF.

The chain recombines TRBV6-1 with TRBJ1-2; D gene unclear. Trimming removed 2 bases from V and 4 bases from J, with 11 bases in between. The CDR3 spans 14 residues. From germline, CDR1 is MNHNS and CDR2 SASEGT. CDR3 sequence (DNA): TGTGCCAGCAGTGAATTTACGCCGGGCTATGGCTACACCTTC. Translation gives CASSEFTPGYGYTF.

The chain employs TRBV28 and TRBJ2-3; the D is unclear. Germline assignment: CDR1 MDHEN and CDR2 SYDVKM. Trimming removed 6 bases from V and 2 bases from J, with 12 bases in between. This CDR3 region has 14 residues. CDR3 DNA sequence: TGTGCCAGCAGCTATCCGGGTAACACAGATACGCAGTATTTT. Protein product: CASSYPGNTDTQYF. Variable domain in full (rest from reference TRBV28 and TRBJ2-3): DVKVTQSSRYLVKRTGEKVFLECVQDMDHENMFWYRQDPGLGLRLIYFSYDVKMKEKGDIPEGYSVSREKKERFSLILESASTNQTSMYLCASSYPGNTDTQYFGPGTRLTVL.

The chain carries TRBV21-1 and TRBJ1-5. TRBV21-1 is termed a pseudogene. The CDR3 covers 14 residues. The CDR3 sequence: CASSKDREFGPQHF. The CDR3 nucleotides are TGTGCCAGCAGCAAAGATAGGGAATTCGGACCCCAGCATTTT.

The rearrangement links TRBV3-1 to TRBJ1-2; D uncertain. Germline V gene data show CDR1 as LGHDT and CDR2 as YNNKEL (reference sequence). V was shortened by 0 bases and J by 6 bases, with 17 bases between the two germline ends. CDR3 length equals 16 residues. The CDR3 region has the DNA TGTGCCAGCAGCCAAGACGCGGTGGACTCCTACGATGGCTACACCTTC. The encoded protein is CASSQDAVDSYDGYTF.

The chain is built from TRBV7-9 and TRBJ1-2; D is unresolved. Germline V gene data show CDR1 as SEHNR and CDR2 as FQNEAQ (reference sequence). The CDR3 length is 16 residues. Trimming stripped 1 base from V and 6 bases from J, with 18 bases between. The CDR3 is CASSLVSVLAANGYTF. CDR3 sequence (DNA): TGTGCCAGCAGCTTAGTCTCTGTGCTCGCGGCTAATGGCTACACCTTC.

The V and J genes are TRBV30 and TRBJ1-2; D is possibly TRBD1 (6 bases). This CDR3 spans 13 amino acids. Trimming shortened V by 7 bases and J by 5 bases, and 17 bases separated the two germline ends. CDR1 is GTSNPN and CDR2 is SVGIG in the germline V gene (reference sequence). CDR3 region: CALLGGLYYGYTF. The CDR3 DNA is TGTGCCTTATTAGGGGGACTGTATTATGGCTACACCTTC.

The chain employs TRBV25-1 and TRBJ2-6, with a tentative D call TRBD2 (7 bases). Per the germline V gene, CDR1 is MGHDK and CDR2 is SYGVNS. V was trimmed by 3 bases and J by 4 bases, leaving 19 bases between them. The CDR3 has 18 residues. In DNA form, the CDR3 reads TGTGCCAGCAGTGACCGTGGGGGGGGCGCGAAAGGGGCCAACGTCCTGACTTTC. It translates to CASSDRGGGAKGANVLTF.

The rearrangement links TRBV27 to TRBJ2-7; D remains unclear. This CDR3 contains 13 residues. Germline CDR1 MNHEY, CDR2 SMNVEV (reference sequence). V lost 2 bases, J lost 7 bases, and 12 bases lay in between. Written as DNA, the CDR3 is TGTGCCAGCAGTTTAACTGATCGGTCGGAGCAGTACTTC. Protein: CASSLTDRSEQYF.

The rearrangement uses TRBV29-1 and TRBJ2-1, with D uncertain. The CDR3 sequence is 13 residues long. V was shortened by 7 bases and J by 8 bases, with 18 bases between the two germline ends. Germline V lookup: CDR1 SQVTM, CDR2 ANQGSEA. CDR3 sequence: CSAEDPGGDEQFF. The CDR3 region has the DNA TGCAGCGCCGAAGACCCGGGTGGGGATGAGCAGTTCTTC.

The chain recombines TRBV2 with TRBJ2-3; D uncertain. CDR3 size: 16 residues. V was pared by 3 bases and J by 2 bases, with 15 bases between. Germline assignment: CDR1 SNHLY and CDR2 FYNNEI. The CDR3 is CASSDTRHIPTDTQYF. As DNA, the CDR3 is TGTGCCAGCAGTGATACTCGGCATATACCCACAGATACGCAGTATTTT.

The V call is TRBV24-1, the J call TRBJ1-2; possibly TRBD1 for D (5 bases). Germline V lookup: CDR1 KGHDR, CDR2 SFDVKD. The V end was cut by 5 bases, the J end by 4 bases, with 10 bases between. The CDR3 runs 13 residues. Here the CDR3 reads CATSAGVSYGYTF. CDR3 coding DNA: TGTGCCACCAGTGCGGGGGTTTCCTATGGCTACACCTTC.

V is TRBV7-9 and J is TRBJ1-1; D remains unclear. This CDR3 spans 14 amino acids. Per germline, CDR1 SEHNR and CDR2 FQNEAQ (reference sequence). V was clipped by 4 bases and J by 5 bases, with 14 bases between them. The CDR3 DNA reads TGTGCCAGCAGCTCGGGAACTGGTATGACTGAAGCTTTCTTT. This codes for CASSSGTGMTEAFF.

The chain uses TRBV28 and TRBJ2-1; TRBD2 aligns across 8 bases. V was pared by 4 bases and J by 6 bases, with 23 bases of the junction left unmatched. The CDR3 contains 20 residues. Germline lookup yields CDR1 MDHEN and CDR2 SYDVKM. In nucleotides, the CDR3 is TGTGCCAGCAGTTGGCCCCGGTTAGGACTAGCCCCCATTTTCGCCAATGAGCAGTTCTTC. It is translated as CASSWPRLGLAPIFANEQFF.

This clonotype has just one count. The J gene is TRBJ2-1, the V gene TRBV6-2 or TRBV6-3; D remains unclear. From germline, CDR1 is MNHEY and CDR2 SVGEGT. This CDR3 region has 14 residues. V was pared by 0 bases and J by 5 bases, with 8 bases between. The CDR3 DNA is TGTGCCAGCAGTTACTCGATTTCGGACAATGAGCAGTTCTTC. As protein: CASSYSISDNEQFF.

This chain joins TRBV25-1 and TRBJ2-5, with D unclear. The CDR3 has 14 amino acids. Per germline, CDR1 MGHDK and CDR2 SYGVNS. Trimming took 3 bases from V and 1 from J, leaving 9 bases between them. The CDR3: CASSEGLGQETQYF. Here the CDR3 DNA reads TGTGCCAGCAGTGAGGGGTTAGGCCAAGAGACCCAGTACTTC.

This clonotype was detected only a few times. This sequence joins TRBV3-1 and TRBJ2-1; TRBD1 matches at 7 bases. V lost 6 bases to trimming and J lost 6 bases; unmatched junction nucleotides: 8. The germline V gene encodes CDR1 LGHDT and CDR2 YNNKEL (reference sequence). The CDR3 extends over 14 amino acids. This CDR3 is CASRALTGTNEQFF. In nucleotides, the CDR3 is TGTGCCAGCAGAGCATTGACAGGGACCAATGAGCAGTTCTTC.

This chain connects TRBV19 to TRBJ1-1; 8 bases fit TRBD1. The V gene's germline CDR1 is LNHDA and CDR2 SQIVND (reference sequence). V lost 3 bases to trimming and J lost 1 base; unmatched junction nucleotides: 1. The length of the CDR3 is 14 residues. The CDR3 sequence: CASSMDRANTEAFF. The CDR3 DNA reads TGTGCCAGTAGTATGGACAGGGCGAACACTGAAGCTTTCTTT. Looking up the rest from reference TRBV19 and TRBJ1-1 gives the full variable domain: DGGITQSPKYLFRKEGQNVTLSCEQNLNHDAMYWYRQDPGQGLRLIYYSQIVNDFQKGDIAEGYSVSREKKESFPLTVTSAQKNPTAFYLCASSMDRANTEAFFGQGTRLTVV.